These 24 T cell receptor beta chains came from one sample sequenced in a study of regulatory T cells in long-lasting Graves disease. iRepertoire HTBI primers and Arm-PCR of CDR3 regions built TCR beta libraries. TCRdb redid the calling of the multiplex PCR reads with MiXCR, one entry per CDR3 protein. The data contain about 460,000 distinct CDR3 sequences, roughly 22% of them singletons. The time point: persistent/refractory GD, antithyroid drugs over 5 years with positive TRAb. Generation of the TCR library employed RNA extracted from PBMCs. Here the sequenced sample was peripheral blood mononuclear cells (PBMCs), taken when the disease was refractory, from a patient treated with antithyroid drugs. The receptors were gathered from a female donor with Graves disease.

This clonotype was counted between two and nine times. CDR3 nucleotide sequence: TGCAGTGCCGTGGTCGGGGGGACGCGGGGCGAGCAGTACTTC. Translating gives CSAVVGGTRGEQYF. The chain links TRBV20-1 to TRBJ2-7, with 7 bases that match TRBD2. This CDR3 is built from 14 residues. With V trimmed by 6 bases and J by 6 bases, 14 bases remained unmatched. CDR1 is DFQATT and CDR2 is SNEGSKA in the germline V gene (reference sequence).

CDR3 amino acids: CSASERGRRGDYGYTF. As DNA, the CDR3 is TGCAGTGCTAGTGAGAGGGGGAGGCGCGGGGACTATGGCTACACCTTC. The V and J genes are TRBV20-1 and TRBJ1-2; a weak D match, TRBD1 (6 bases). Trimming shortened V by 3 bases and J by 3 bases, and 20 bases separated the two germline ends. CDR3 length: 16 amino acids. The germline V gene has CDR1 DFQATT and CDR2 SNEGSKA (reference sequence).

This rearrangement joins TRBV6-1 to TRBJ1-5; D may be TRBD1 (5 bases). The CDR3 covers 15 residues. Germline V lookup: CDR1 MNHNS, CDR2 SASEGT. Trimming took 5 bases from V and 2 from J, leaving 13 bases between them. The DNA of the CDR3 is TGTGCCAGCAGTCCCAGGGTGGGGGGCAATCAGCCCCAGCATTTT. Translation gives CASSPRVGGNQPQHF.

The rearrangement links TRBV19 to TRBJ1-1; D is uncertain. The germline V and J ends were trimmed by 4 bases and 4 bases, with 13 bases remaining between them. This CDR3 has 14 amino acids. Germline V lookup: CDR1 LNHDA, CDR2 SQIVND (reference sequence). CDR3 nucleotide sequence: TGTGCCAGTAGTAGGTGGTCATCGGGCACTGAAGCTTTCTTT. Translated, it gives CASSRWSSGTEAFF.

This chain links TRBV3-1 with TRBJ2-5; 10 bases are shared with TRBD2. Trimming took 6 bases from V and 1 from J; bases not matched to a gene: 8. There are 16 residues in the CDR3. Per the germline V gene, CDR1 is LGHDT and CDR2 is YNNKEL (reference sequence). The CDR3 spells CASRQLAGGSQETQYF. The CDR3 DNA follows: TGTGCCAGCAGACAATTAGCGGGGGGCAGCCAAGAGACCCAGTACTTC.

This clonotype showed up just a few times. V is TRBV5-5 and J is TRBJ1-6; 8 nucleotides line up with TRBD1. Germline V lookup: CDR1 SGHKS, CDR2 YYEKEE (reference sequence). CDR3 size: 15 residues. The V segment lost 3 bases and the J segment 9 bases; nucleotides outside the gene matches: 8. CDR3 in amino acids: CASSWIQGGFSPLHF. CDR3 DNA: TGTGCCAGCAGCTGGATACAGGGGGGATTTTCACCCCTCCACTTT.

Many counts were recorded for this clonotype. This sequence joins TRBV2 and TRBJ1-4; D unclear. The V end was cut by 8 bases, the J end by 7 bases, with 8 bases between. CDR1 is SNHLY, CDR2 FYNNEI, per germline. This CDR3 spans 11 amino acids. The CDR3 nucleotides read TGTGCCAGCTCCGTGCGTGAAAAACTGTTTTTT. Amino acid sequence: CASSVREKLFF. Together with reference TRBV2 and TRBJ1-4, the CDR3 gives the full variable domain: EPEVTQTPSHQVTQMGQEVILRCVPISNHLYFYWYRQILGQKVEFLVSFYNNEISEKSEIFDDQFSVERPDGSNFTLKIRSTKLEDSAMYFCASSVREKLFFGSGTQLSVL.

In the case of this clonotype: A much more abundant neighbour one base away suggests this may be a read error. The rearrangement links TRBV2 to TRBJ1-5, with D tentatively TRBD1 (5 bases). Germline values: CDR1 SNHLY, CDR2 FYNNEI. The CDR3 spans 15 residues. CDR3 coding DNA: TGTGCCAGCAGCCAACCCCGACAGTTAAATCGGCCCCAGCATTTT. Amino acids: CASSQPRQLNRPQHF.

As for this clonotype: One junction end disagrees with the germline gene, perhaps due to a read error. The CDR3, as DNA: TGTGCCAGTAGTATGGATGGGGGGCTGAAGACTGAAGCTTTCTTT. It yields the protein CASSMDGGLKTEAFF. The chain recombines TRBV19 with TRBJ1-1; TRBD1 might be the D (6 bases). CDR3 size: 15 residues. Germline-derived CDR1 and CDR2 are LNHDA and SQIVND (reference sequence).

The chain uses TRBV6-1 and TRBJ2-2; D could derive from TRBD1 or TRBD2 (5 bases each). The germline V and J ends were trimmed by 4 bases and 1 base, with 13 bases remaining between them. The CDR3 totals 16 residues. Germline CDR1 is MNHNS and CDR2 is SASEGT. For the CDR3, the DNA is TGTGCCAGCAGTGGGGGGATAACAGTGAACACCGGGGAGCTGTTTTTT. Encoded protein: CASSGGITVNTGELFF.

The genes are TRBV2 and TRBJ2-1; 9 bases align to TRBD2. This CDR3 spans 17 amino acids. With V trimmed by 1 base and J by 7 bases, 11 bases remained unmatched. Germline CDR1 and CDR2: SNHLY and FYNNEI. The CDR3 here is CASSEDVAGGPENEQFF. The DNA for the CDR3 is TGTGCCAGCAGTGAAGACGTGGCGGGAGGGCCCGAGAATGAGCAGTTCTTC.

This clonotype was seen a few times. The gene calls are TRBV12-3 or TRBV12-4 and TRBJ2-1; 8 bases match TRBD2. The J segment lost 10 bases and the V segment lost 5 bases, leaving 7 bases of the junction unmatched. There are 13 residues in the CDR3. The CDR3 protein is CASSAGTSGEQFF. The CDR3 DNA follows: TGTGCCAGCAGTGCCGGGACTAGTGGCGAGCAGTTCTTC.

This clonotype has just a few counts. The CDR3 sequence is CSATRNPLVYQETQYF. The DNA for the CDR3 is TGCAGTGCTACCCGGAACCCCCTGGTGTACCAAGAGACCCAGTACTTC. This chain uses TRBV20-1 with TRBJ2-5; unclear D gene. Trimming pared 4 bases from V and 0 bases from J, leaving 18 bases between. Germline CDR1 reads DFQATT; CDR2 reads SNEGSKA (reference sequence). The length of the CDR3 is 16 residues.

The rearrangement uses TRBV6-1 and TRBJ1-1; no firm D call. From germline, CDR1 is MNHNS and CDR2 SASEGT. This CDR3 region has 14 residues. The germline V and J ends were trimmed by 1 base and 3 bases, with 9 bases remaining between them. The CDR3 region is CASSEVPRDTEAFF. The CDR3 DNA follows: TGTGCCAGCAGTGAAGTACCCCGGGACACTGAAGCTTTCTTT.

This clonotype has a count of ten or more. The chain joins TRBV2 to TRBJ1-5; D is undetermined. V was cut by 2 bases and J by 3 bases, with 5 bases left in between. Germline V lookup: CDR1 SNHLY, CDR2 FYNNEI. The CDR3 contains 13 residues. The CDR3 loop reads CASSESVNQPQHF. Written as DNA, the CDR3 is TGTGCCAGCAGTGAATCCGTCAATCAGCCCCAGCATTTT.

The J gene is TRBJ2-7, the V gene TRBV30; 8 bases align to TRBD1. The CDR3 is made up of 13 amino acids. The V gene's germline CDR1 is GTSNPN and CDR2 SVGIG (reference sequence). After removal of 5 bases from V and 2 bases from J, the junction contained 5 bases not matched to a gene. CDR3 DNA sequence: TGTGCCTGGGGACGACAGGGGACCTACGAGCAGTACTTC. Its translation: CAWGRQGTYEQYF.

There are many counts of this clonotype. The chain is built from TRBV12-3 or TRBV12-4 and TRBJ1-1; D ambiguous. CDR3 length: 14 amino acids. V lost 6 bases, J lost 6 bases, and 17 bases lay in between. CDR3 region: CASRPNSGIPEAFF. CDR3 nucleotide sequence: TGTGCCAGCAGACCAAACTCGGGAATTCCTGAAGCTTTCTTT.

This clonotype was recorded many times. The genes are TRBV28 and TRBJ1-2; 10 bases are a match to TRBD1. The V gene's germline CDR1 is MDHEN and CDR2 SYDVKM. The CDR3 is 15 amino acids. V lost 5 bases to trimming and J lost 9 bases; unmatched junction nucleotides: 12. The DNA for the CDR3 is TGTGCCAGCAGTCCCCGGGGGGGGACAGGGGCTCGCTACACCTTC. It is translated as CASSPRGGTGARYTF.

This clonotype was picked up many times. This chain joins TRBV3-1 and TRBJ2-2; unclear D gene. With 1 base removed from V and 5 bases from J, the gap between germline ends came to 2 bases. The CDR3 covers 12 residues. From germline, CDR1 is LGHDT and CDR2 YNNKEL (reference sequence). CDR3 sequence reads: CASSQATGELFF. The CDR3, as DNA: TGTGCCAGCAGCCAAGCAACCGGGGAGCTGTTTTTT.

This clonotype was observed many times. CDR3 in amino acids: CSAIGGDGYTF. The CDR3 nucleotides read TGCAGTGCTATAGGGGGGGATGGCTACACCTTC. This chain connects TRBV20-1 to TRBJ1-2; weak D call: TRBD1 (6 bases). Deletions cut 4 bases from V and 6 bases from J, with 9 bases between. The germline V gene encodes CDR1 DFQATT and CDR2 SNEGSKA (reference sequence). CDR3 length equals 11 residues.

In this sample, this clonotype turned up a few times. The CDR3 DNA sequence: TGTGCCAGCAGCTTAGATCTAGGACTAGCGGGACGACAAGAGACCCAGTACTTC. This sequence encodes CASSLDLGLAGRQETQYF. The chain combines TRBV11-2 with TRBJ2-5; 12 nucleotides agree with TRBD2. The germline V gene encodes CDR1 SGHAT and CDR2 FQNNGV. The CDR3 consists of 18 residues. The J segment lost 2 bases and the V segment lost 0 bases, leaving 7 bases of the junction unmatched.

V and J are TRBV30 and TRBJ1-5; 12 positions agree with TRBD1. Trimming took 5 bases from V and 6 from J; bases not matched to a gene: 8. This CDR3 is built from 15 residues. Germline V gene data show CDR1 as GTSNPN and CDR2 as SVGIG (reference sequence). CDR3 coding DNA: TGTGCCTGGGATCGGGACAGGGGGCTCGGTCAGCCCCAGCATTTT. This encodes CAWDRDRGLGQPQHF.

This clonotype was picked up a small number of times. The chain couples TRBV30 to TRBJ1-5; D possibly corresponds to TRBD1 (6 bases). The CDR3 length is 14 residues. From germline, CDR1 is GTSNPN and CDR2 SVGIG (reference sequence). Trimming cost V 2 bases and J 4 bases, with 12 bases left between them. Here the CDR3 reads CAWSPPRGNQPQHF. The CDR3 bases are TGTGCCTGGAGTCCCCCGAGGGGGAATCAGCCCCAGCATTTT.

The chain carries TRBV4-1 and TRBJ1-5; D unresolved. CDR3 length: 14 amino acids. CDR1 is MGHRA and CDR2 is YSYEKL in the germline V gene. Trimming took off 3 bases at V and 6 bases at J, with 12 bases between the two ends. The CDR3 protein is CASSHLPKGQPQHF. The CDR3 DNA follows: TGCGCCAGCAGCCATTTACCGAAGGGTCAGCCCCAGCATTTT.